These 13 T cell receptor beta chains were all obtained from the same sample, sequenced in a study of blood T cells in healthy people across ages. The authors ran a second PCR of about 7 to 11 cycles using a sample-barcoded 5' primer and a J-beta primer mix. TCRdb recomputed calls from the 5' RACE reads with MiXCR, one row per CDR3 protein. The table has around 1,600,000 distinct CDR3 sequences, less than 45% seen once. Source material: blood. Source of these receptors: a woman between 18 and 29 years old in good health.

The chain has TRBV6-2 or TRBV6-3 and TRBJ1-1; a weak D match, TRBD1 (5 bases). This CDR3 has 17 residues. Per the germline V gene, CDR1 is MNHEY and CDR2 is SVGEGT. V was trimmed by 6 bases and J by 5 bases, leaving 25 bases between them. CDR3 coding DNA: TGTGCCAGCAGATCTAGGGGTAGGACCCCGAGGGGAACTGAAGCTTTCTTT. Translating gives CASRSRGRTPRGTEAFF.

This clonotype was counted at least ten times. The chain has TRBV7-2 and TRBJ2-1; D might be TRBD2 (6 bases). Deletions cut 3 bases from V and 0 bases from J, with 12 bases between. In germline, CDR1 is SGHTA, CDR2 FQGNSA. The CDR3 sequence is 16 residues long. The chain's CDR3 is CASSFLLASSYNEQFF. Here the CDR3 DNA reads TGTGCCAGCAGCTTTCTGCTAGCGAGCTCCTACAATGAGCAGTTCTTC. The full variable domain, rest sourced from reference TRBV7-2 and TRBJ2-1, is GAGVSQSPSNKVTEKGKDVELRCDPISGHTALYWYRQSLGQGLEFLIYFQGNSAPDKSGLPSDRFSAERTGGSVSTLTIQRTQQEDSAVYLCASSFLLASSYNEQFFGPGTRLTVL.

V is TRBV2 and J is TRBJ2-1; D possibly matches TRBD1 or TRBD2 (5 bases each). The CDR3 is 19 residues long. From germline, CDR1 is SNHLY and CDR2 FYNNEI. V lost 8 bases to trimming and J lost 4 bases, with 30 bases between them. The CDR3 loop reads CASGPAPLVSGRTYNEQFF. The CDR3 DNA reads TGTGCCAGCGGCCCTGCCCCCCTAGTTTCGGGACGGACGTACAATGAGCAGTTCTTC. Combining the CDR3 with reference TRBV2 and TRBJ2-1 gives the whole variable domain EPEVTQTPSHQVTQMGQEVILRCVPISNHLYFYWYRQILGQKVEFLVSFYNNEISEKSEIFDDQFSVERPDGSNFTLKIRSTKLEDSAMYFCASGPAPLVSGRTYNEQFFGPGTRLTVL.

On this clonotype: A junction end diverges from the germline sequence, so it may reflect a read error. This chain connects TRBV5-1 to TRBJ2-7; TRBD2 aligns across 7 bases. This CDR3 comprises 17 residues. Germline loops: CDR1 SGHRS, CDR2 YFSETQ. The CDR3 is CASSSGSLSGLIYEQYF. The CDR3, as DNA: TGTGCCAGCAGCTCGGGATCTTTATCGGGACTAATCTACGAGCAGTACTTC.

This chain joins TRBV6-1 and TRBJ2-3, with 14 nucleotides matching TRBD2. This CDR3 is built from 16 residues. The trim removed 5 bases at V and 5 bases at J, leaving 6 bases unmatched. Germline V gene data show CDR1 as MNHNS and CDR2 as SASEGT. The CDR3 DNA follows: TGTGCCAGCAGTACCCAGACTAGCGGGAGGGGAGATACGCAGTATTTT. Its protein is CASSTQTSGRGDTQYF.

This clonotype was recorded a few times. The CDR3 DNA reads TGTGCCAGCAGCCAAGCCCGGACTAGCGGGGGGGGTTCTCAAGAGACCCAGTACTTC. Protein sequence: CASSQARTSGGGSQETQYF. The V call is TRBV14, the J call TRBJ2-5, with 15 bases fitting TRBD2. The CDR3 is 19 residues long. The germline V gene encodes CDR1 SGHDN and CDR2 FVKESK. V was clipped by 1 base and J by 2 bases; unmatched bases: 8.

This clonotype was detected a few times. The gene calls are TRBV7-8 and TRBJ2-1; D gene uncertain. This CDR3 comprises 15 residues. Per the germline V gene, CDR1 is SGHVS and CDR2 is FQNEAQ. The germline V and J ends were trimmed by 1 base and 1 base, with 8 bases remaining between them. The chain's CDR3 is CASSLVRLSYNEQFF. Here the CDR3 DNA reads TGTGCCAGCAGCTTAGTGAGACTTTCCTACAATGAGCAGTTCTTC.

V and J are TRBV21-1 and TRBJ2-3. TRBV21-1 is annotated as a pseudogene. The CDR3 has 17 residues. This CDR3 is CASSNWPAEVGTDTQYF. DNA of the CDR3: TGTGCCAGCAGCAATTGGCCAGCTGAGGTTGGCACAGATACGCAGTATTTT.

This clonotype was seen many times. This may come from a read error, since a much larger clone is one base off. The J gene is TRBJ2-7, the V gene TRBV7-2; a possible D gene is TRBD2 (6 bases). The CDR3 is 14 amino acids. Germline values: CDR1 SGHTA, CDR2 FQGNSA. The ends were cut back, 5 bases at V and 1 base at J, with 12 bases in the middle. In nucleotides, the CDR3 is TGTGCCAGCAGCGTAGGCGGGATTTCCTACGAGCAGTACTTC. This encodes CASSVGGISYEQYF.

V usage is TRBV28 and J usage is TRBJ1-6; weak D call: TRBD1 (5 bases). V dropped 8 bases and J dropped 7 bases, with 24 bases sitting between them. The CDR3 consists of 17 residues. Germline assignment: CDR1 MDHEN and CDR2 SYDVKM. CDR3 amino acids: CASDRRSRPRRNSPLHF. The CDR3, as DNA: TGTGCCAGCGACAGACGTTCGAGACCCAGAAGGAATTCACCCCTCCACTTT.

This clonotype was picked up many times. This chain joins TRBV3-1 and TRBJ2-4; D remains ambiguous. Germline V lookup: CDR1 LGHDT, CDR2 YNNKEL (reference sequence). CDR3 size: 15 residues. The V gene lost 0 bases and the J gene lost 1 base, with 7 bases spanning the gap. The CDR3 loop reads CASSQEGPAKNIQYF. The CDR3 DNA reads TGTGCCAGCAGCCAAGAAGGCCCTGCCAAAAACATTCAGTACTTC.

V gene TRBV7-9 combines with J gene TRBJ1-4, with D uncertain. Germline assignment: CDR1 SEHNR and CDR2 FQNEAQ (reference sequence). This CDR3 region has 14 residues. The V end was cut by 5 bases, the J end by 2 bases, with 9 bases between. This chain's CDR3 is CASSPPHTNEKLFF. The CDR3 DNA is TGTGCCAGCAGCCCCCCGCACACTAATGAAAAACTGTTTTTT.

The chain combines TRBV5-1 with TRBJ2-1; D remains ambiguous. Trimming cost V 5 bases and J 0 bases, with 9 bases left between them. Germline CDR1 SGHRS, CDR2 YFSETQ. This CDR3 has 14 amino acids. CDR3 sequence: CASRWTPSYNEQFF. As DNA, the CDR3 is TGCGCCAGCAGATGGACGCCCTCCTACAATGAGCAGTTCTTC.